A selection of T cell receptor beta chains follows, all from one sample in a study of post-analysis software for immune sequencing data. TCRdb re-analysed the PCR reads in MiXCR, keeping a single row per CDR3 protein. Of 650,000 to 900,000 distinct CDR3 sequences in the sample, around 46% were seen once. Specimen: blood. Receptors were obtained from a girl aged 5 to 17 with multiple sclerosis. Each CDR3 is given with its conserved first and last residue. The order of the fields is D gene, V gene, clone size, J gene, CDR3 DNA, CDR3 protein. The D gene is left open where the match is weak. Size tells how often a clone was seen (once, few, many) or the class of an expanded clone, and some rows leave it out.

D: TRBD2; V: TRBV20-1; size: few; J: TRBJ2-3; DNA: TGCAGTGCCCGAGGACTAGCGGCCGAAGATACGCAGTATTTT; CDR3: CSARGLAAEDTQYF
D: -; V: TRBV12-3/TRBV12-4; size: -; J: TRBJ1-1; DNA: TGTGCCAGCAGTTTTGCCCAACAAACCACTGAAGCTTTCTTT; CDR3: CASSFAQQTTEAFF
D: TRBD1; V: TRBV5-1; size: -; J: TRBJ2-1; DNA: TGCGCCAGCAGCCCACAGGGGAGCTCCTACAATGAGCAGTTCTTC; CDR3: CASSPQGSSYNEQFF
D: -; V: TRBV6-1; size: -; J: TRBJ2-1; DNA: TGTGCCAGCAGTGAAGCGCAGGGATTGGGTGAGCAGTTCTTC; CDR3: CASSEAQGLGEQFF
D: TRBD2; V: TRBV5-6; size: -; J: TRBJ2-5; DNA: TGTGCCAGCAGCTTCTGGGGGGGTTCGGAGACCCAGTACTTC; CDR3: CASSFWGGSETQYF
D: -; V: TRBV12-3/TRBV12-4; size: -; J: TRBJ2-1; DNA: TGTGCCAGCAGCCCCAGGCTAGGAATCAGCTCCTACAATGAGCAGTTCTTC; CDR3: CASSPRLGISSYNEQFF
D: -; V: TRBV5-1; size: -; J: TRBJ2-3; DNA: TGCGCCAGCAGGCCGGGACAACGCACAGATACGCAGTATTTT; CDR3: CASRPGQRTDTQYF
D: -; V: TRBV7-9; size: -; J: TRBJ2-1; DNA: TGTGCCAGCAGCTTAACAATGACAGGTTACAATGAGCAGTTCTTC; CDR3: CASSLTMTGYNEQFF
D: -; V: TRBV9; size: -; J: TRBJ2-7; DNA: TGTGCCAGCAGCCCTAGCCAGGCCGACTACGAGCAGTACTTC; CDR3: CASSPSQADYEQYF
D: TRBD2; V: TRBV20-1; size: -; J: TRBJ2-7; DNA: TGCAGTGCTAGCATGTTGCTAGCGGGAGCCTACGAGCAGTACTTC; CDR3: CSASMLLAGAYEQYF
D: -; V: TRBV20-1; size: -; J: TRBJ2-1; DNA: TGCAGTGCGGAAAGGGTGGTGTCGAGGAATGAGCAGTTCTTC; CDR3: CSAERVVSRNEQFF
D: -; V: TRBV7-2; size: -; J: TRBJ1-6; DNA: TGTGCCAGCAGCTTAGGGGTGTACGGTAGGAGCTCCCATAATTCACCCCTCCACTTT; CDR3: CASSLGVYGRSSHNSPLHF
D: TRBD1; V: TRBV6-5; size: -; J: TRBJ2-4; DNA: TGTGCCAGCAGTTACTTGCGGGACAGGTGTGACAAAAACATTCAGTACTTC; CDR3: CASSYLRDRCDKNIQYF
D: TRBD1; V: TRBV12-3/TRBV12-4; size: -; J: TRBJ2-7; DNA: TGTACCAGCAGTTTCAGACAGGGACGGGCGACCGAGCAGTACTTC; CDR3: CTSSFRQGRATEQYF
D: TRBD2; V: TRBV25-1; size: few; J: TRBJ2-5; DNA: TGTGCCAGCAGTGCGGGACTAGCGGTAGAGACCCAGTACTTC; CDR3: CASSAGLAVETQYF
D: -; V: TRBV7-2; size: -; J: TRBJ2-3; DNA: TGTGCCAGCAGCTCTCTAGCCTCCACAGATACGCAGTATTTT; CDR3: CASSSLASTDTQYF
D: TRBD2; V: TRBV4-2; size: -; J: TRBJ2-7; DNA: TGTGCCAGCAGCACGCTTCGGCTAGCGGGATTCTCCTACGAGCAGTACTTC; CDR3: CASSTLRLAGFSYEQYF
D: TRBD2; V: TRBV10-3; size: -; J: TRBJ2-3; DNA: TGTGCCATCAGTCGATCTAGCGGGAGCACAGATACGCAGTATTTT; CDR3: CAISRSSGSTDTQYF
D: -; V: TRBV5-1; size: few; J: TRBJ1-2; DNA: TGCGCCAGCAGCTTCGGCTCGGGGGGCGTCGAGGGCTACACCTTC; CDR3: CASSFGSGGVEGYTF
D: -; V: TRBV29-1; size: -; J: TRBJ2-4; DNA: TGCAGCGTTGAACAGGGCATTGCCAAAAACATTCAGTACTTC; CDR3: CSVEQGIAKNIQYF
D: -; V: TRBV7-2; size: few; J: TRBJ1-2; DNA: TGTGCCAGCAGCTTAGCGGAGCCGACAGGTGGCTACACCTTC; CDR3: CASSLAEPTGGYTF
D: -; V: TRBV7-9; size: -; J: TRBJ1-5; DNA: TGTGCCAGCAGCTTATCAGGCTACAATCAGCCCCAGCATTTT; CDR3: CASSLSGYNQPQHF
D: TRBD2; V: TRBV6-2/TRBV6-3; size: -; J: TRBJ2-1; DNA: TGTGCCAGCAGTTTCGTAGCGGGATCCTACAATGAGCAGTTCTTC; CDR3: CASSFVAGSYNEQFF
D: -; V: TRBV3-1; size: once; J: TRBJ2-6; DNA: TGTGCCAGCAGCCCGCGGAGGGCTGGGGCCAACGTCCTGACTTTC; CDR3: CASSPRRAGANVLTF
D: -; V: TRBV12-3/TRBV12-4; size: -; J: TRBJ2-2; DNA: TGTGCCAGCAGTTTTATAGCGAACATCGGGGAGCTGTTTTTT; CDR3: CASSFIANIGELFF
D: -; V: TRBV5-1; size: few; J: TRBJ1-1; DNA: TGCGCCAGCAGCCCCACAGGGAGCAACACTGAAGCTTTCTTT; CDR3: CASSPTGSNTEAFF
D: -; V: TRBV20-1; size: -; J: TRBJ2-7; DNA: TGCAGTGCCCACAGGGACGAGCAGTACTTC; CDR3: CSAHRDEQYF
D: -; V: TRBV10-2; size: -; J: TRBJ2-7; DNA: TGCGCCAGCAGTGAGTACAGGGACGCCTACGAGCAGTACTTC; CDR3: CASSEYRDAYEQYF
D: -; V: TRBV7-2; size: many; J: TRBJ2-1; DNA: TGCGCCAGCAGCTTGGTGGGGGGTGAGCAGTTCTTC; CDR3: CASSLVGGEQFF
D: TRBD2; V: TRBV20-1; size: many; J: TRBJ2-4; DNA: TGCAGTGCCCAGGGGCTGACTAGCGGCTTGTACTTC; CDR3: CSAQGLTSGLYF
D: TRBD2; V: TRBV20-1; size: few; J: TRBJ2-5; DNA: TGCAGTGCTAGGGACTGGACTAGCGGGAGTGTTCCGCAGTACTTC; CDR3: CSARDWTSGSVPQYF
D: -; V: TRBV7-9; size: -; J: TRBJ2-5; DNA: TGTGCCAGCAGCACTTACAGGACCCAAGAGACCCAGTACTTC; CDR3: CASSTYRTQETQYF
D: TRBD2; V: TRBV29-1; size: -; J: TRBJ2-5; DNA: TGCAGCGTCTCGGGGGGAATGGAGCAGTACTTC; CDR3: CSVSGGMEQYF
D: -; V: TRBV29-1; size: few; J: TRBJ1-5; DNA: TGCAGCGTAACCACCGGGAATCAGCCCCAGCATTTT; CDR3: CSVTTGNQPQHF
D: TRBD2; V: TRBV20-1; size: -; J: TRBJ2-1; DNA: TGCAGTGCTCAGAAGACTAGCGTGGGCAATGAGCAGTTCTTC; CDR3: CSAQKTSVGNEQFF
D: -; V: TRBV28; size: -; J: TRBJ1-1; DNA: TGTGCCAGCAGTTTAAGGGATAATGAAGCTTTCTTT; CDR3: CASSLRDNEAFF
D: -; V: TRBV9; size: -; J: TRBJ2-1; DNA: TGTGCCAGCAGCCAAGGACTTACCAATGAGCAGTTCTTC; CDR3: CASSQGLTNEQFF
D: TRBD2; V: TRBV6-5; size: few; J: TRBJ2-1; DNA: TGTGCCAGCAGCTGGACTAGCGGTTCAATGGGGAATGAGCAGTTCTTC; CDR3: CASSWTSGSMGNEQFF
D: -; V: TRBV9; size: -; J: TRBJ2-3; DNA: TGTGCCAGCAGGCTCAGCGGGCGACCTGGAGATACGCAGTATTTT; CDR3: CASRLSGRPGDTQYF
D: TRBD2; V: TRBV28; size: -; J: TRBJ2-3; DNA: TGTGCCAGCAACTTACTAGCGGGAGGGCCCGTTCGCACAGATACGCAGTATTTT; CDR3: CASNLLAGGPVRTDTQYF
D: -; V: TRBV29-1; size: many; J: TRBJ2-5; DNA: TGCAGCGTTGAAAGGGGGGGACAAGGGGTTGGGACCCAGTACTTC; CDR3: CSVERGGQGVGTQYF
D: -; V: TRBV25-1; size: once; J: TRBJ1-5; DNA: TGTGCCAGCAGTGAAGAGAGAGGGGATAGCAATCAGCCCCAGCATTTT; CDR3: CASSEERGDSNQPQHF
D: -; V: TRBV5-1; size: -; J: TRBJ2-3; DNA: TGCGCCAGCAGCTTGAACGGGATAGCTACAGATACGCAGTATTTT; CDR3: CASSLNGIATDTQYF
D: -; V: TRBV12-3/TRBV12-4; size: -; J: TRBJ1-2; DNA: TGTGCCAGCAGTTTAGGGGGGTCTGGCTATGGCTACACCTTC; CDR3: CASSLGGSGYGYTF
D: TRBD1; V: TRBV7-9; size: few; J: TRBJ2-7; DNA: TGTGCCAGCAGCCGCAGGGGGATAGCCGAGAACGAGCAGTACTTC; CDR3: CASSRRGIAENEQYF
D: TRBD2; V: TRBV3-1; size: -; J: TRBJ2-3; DNA: TGTGCCAGCAGCAGGACTAGCGGGAGACAGAGTGCAGATACGCAGTATTTT; CDR3: CASSRTSGRQSADTQYF
D: TRBD2; V: TRBV7-2; size: -; J: TRBJ2-7; DNA: TGTGCCAGCAGCTTTACTAGCGGGAGTGGCTCCTACGAGCAGTACTTC; CDR3: CASSFTSGSGSYEQYF
D: -; V: TRBV9; size: few; J: TRBJ1-2; DNA: TGTGCCAGCAGCGTAGACACAGCCCTAACGGGTGGCTACACCTTC; CDR3: CASSVDTALTGGYTF
D: TRBD2; V: TRBV4-3; size: -; J: TRBJ2-3; DNA: TGCGCCAGCAGCCGTCTAGCGGATTCTAGCACAGATACGCAGTATTTT; CDR3: CASSRLADSSTDTQYF
D: -; V: TRBV6-7; size: -; J: TRBJ1-1; DNA: TGTGCCACCATAACCCAAAGGGGAGTGATGAACACTGAAGCTTTCTTT; CDR3: CATITQRGVMNTEAFF
D: -; V: TRBV7-9; size: -; J: TRBJ2-1; DNA: TGTGCCAGCAGCTCGGTCGTCTACAATGAGCAGTTCTTC; CDR3: CASSSVVYNEQFF
D: -; V: TRBV14; size: few; J: TRBJ1-2; DNA: TGTGCCAGCAGCCAGCCCGGGGCAGCCTATGGCTACACCTTC; CDR3: CASSQPGAAYGYTF
D: -; V: TRBV7-2; size: -; J: TRBJ2-5; DNA: TGTGCCAGCAGCTTGGAGGCCGGGACTTACTGGGGGGAGACCCAGTACTTC; CDR3: CASSLEAGTYWGETQYF
D: -; V: TRBV5-1; size: -; J: TRBJ2-7; DNA: TGCGCCAGCAGCTTGGCGGGAGCCTACTACGAGCAGTACTTC; CDR3: CASSLAGAYYEQYF
D: -; V: TRBV12-3/TRBV12-4; size: -; J: TRBJ2-1; DNA: TGTGCCAGTAGTTTACCCGGGACTCCCTCCTACAATGAGCAGTTCTTC; CDR3: CASSLPGTPSYNEQFF